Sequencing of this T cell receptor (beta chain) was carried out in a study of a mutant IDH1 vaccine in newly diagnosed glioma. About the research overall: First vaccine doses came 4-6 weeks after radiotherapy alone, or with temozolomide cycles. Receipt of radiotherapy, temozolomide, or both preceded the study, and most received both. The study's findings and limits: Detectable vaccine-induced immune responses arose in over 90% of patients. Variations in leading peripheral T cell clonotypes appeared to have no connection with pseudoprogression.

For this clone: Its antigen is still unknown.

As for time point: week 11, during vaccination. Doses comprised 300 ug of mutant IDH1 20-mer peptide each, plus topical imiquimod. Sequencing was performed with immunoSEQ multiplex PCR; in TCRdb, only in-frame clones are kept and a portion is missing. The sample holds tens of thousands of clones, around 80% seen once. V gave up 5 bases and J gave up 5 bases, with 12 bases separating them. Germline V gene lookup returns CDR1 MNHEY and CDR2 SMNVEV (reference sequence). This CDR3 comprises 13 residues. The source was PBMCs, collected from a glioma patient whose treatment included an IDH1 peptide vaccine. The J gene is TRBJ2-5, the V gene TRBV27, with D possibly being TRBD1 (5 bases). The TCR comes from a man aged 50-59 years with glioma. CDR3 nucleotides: TGTGCCAGCAGTCCGACAGTTTTGGAGACCCAGTACTTC. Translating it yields CASSPTVLETQYF.